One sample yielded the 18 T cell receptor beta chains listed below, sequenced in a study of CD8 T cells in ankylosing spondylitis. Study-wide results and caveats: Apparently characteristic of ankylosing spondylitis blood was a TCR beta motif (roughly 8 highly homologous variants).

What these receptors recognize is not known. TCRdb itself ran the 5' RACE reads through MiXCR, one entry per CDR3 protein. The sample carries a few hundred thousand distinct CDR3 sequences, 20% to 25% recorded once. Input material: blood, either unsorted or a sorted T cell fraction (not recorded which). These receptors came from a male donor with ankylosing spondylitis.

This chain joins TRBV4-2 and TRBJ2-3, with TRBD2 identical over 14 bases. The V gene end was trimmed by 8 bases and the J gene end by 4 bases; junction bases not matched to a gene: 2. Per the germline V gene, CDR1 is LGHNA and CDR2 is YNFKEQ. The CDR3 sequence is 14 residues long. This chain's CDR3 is CASGTSGSADTQYF. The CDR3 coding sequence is TGTGCCAGCGGGACTAGCGGGAGTGCAGATACGCAGTATTTT.

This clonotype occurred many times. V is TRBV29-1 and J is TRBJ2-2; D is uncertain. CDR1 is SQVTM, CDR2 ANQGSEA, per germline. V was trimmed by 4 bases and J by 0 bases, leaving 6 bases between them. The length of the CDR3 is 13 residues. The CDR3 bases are TGCAGCGTTGGCCAGCCGAACACCGGGGAGCTGTTTTTT. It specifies CSVGQPNTGELFF.

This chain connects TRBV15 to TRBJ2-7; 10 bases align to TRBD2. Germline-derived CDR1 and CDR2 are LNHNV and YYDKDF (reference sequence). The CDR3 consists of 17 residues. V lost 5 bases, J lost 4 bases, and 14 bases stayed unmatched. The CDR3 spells CATSGARGLAGAYEQYF. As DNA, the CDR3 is TGTGCCACCAGCGGGGCAAGGGGGCTAGCGGGAGCGTACGAGCAGTACTTC.

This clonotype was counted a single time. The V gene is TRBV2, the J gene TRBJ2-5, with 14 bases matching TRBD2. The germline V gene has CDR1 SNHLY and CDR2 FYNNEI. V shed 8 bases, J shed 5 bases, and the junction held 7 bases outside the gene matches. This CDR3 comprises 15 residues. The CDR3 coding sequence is TGTGCCAGCGGCGGGACTAGCGGGAGTGGGGAGACCCAGTACTTC. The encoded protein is CASGGTSGSGETQYF.

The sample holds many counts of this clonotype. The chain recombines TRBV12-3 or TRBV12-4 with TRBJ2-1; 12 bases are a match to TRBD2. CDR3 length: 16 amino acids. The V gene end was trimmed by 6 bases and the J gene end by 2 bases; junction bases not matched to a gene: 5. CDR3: CASSSLAGGPYNEQFF. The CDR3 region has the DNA TGTGCCAGCAGCTCCCTAGCGGGAGGGCCCTACAATGAGCAGTTCTTC.

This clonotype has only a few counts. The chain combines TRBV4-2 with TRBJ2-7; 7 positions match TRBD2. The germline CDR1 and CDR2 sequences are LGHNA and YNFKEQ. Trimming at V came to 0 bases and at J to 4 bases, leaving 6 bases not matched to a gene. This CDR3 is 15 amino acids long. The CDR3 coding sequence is TGTGCCAGCAGCCAAGATCGAGGGGAGGGGTACGAGCAGTACTTC. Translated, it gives CASSQDRGEGYEQYF.

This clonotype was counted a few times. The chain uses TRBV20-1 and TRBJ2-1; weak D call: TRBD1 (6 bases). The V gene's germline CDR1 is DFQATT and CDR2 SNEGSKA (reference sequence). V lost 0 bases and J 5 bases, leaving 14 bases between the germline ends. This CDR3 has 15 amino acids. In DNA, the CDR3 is TGCAGTGCTAGAGATTCGAGACAGGTCCACAATGAGCAGTTCTTC. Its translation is CSARDSRQVHNEQFF.

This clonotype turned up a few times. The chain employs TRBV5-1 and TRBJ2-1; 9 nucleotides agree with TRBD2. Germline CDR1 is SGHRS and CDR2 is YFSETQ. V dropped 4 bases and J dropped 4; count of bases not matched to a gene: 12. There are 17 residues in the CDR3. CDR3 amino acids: CASSGPTGGRGYNEQFF. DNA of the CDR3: TGCGCCAGCAGCGGGCCTACTGGCGGGAGGGGGTACAATGAGCAGTTCTTC. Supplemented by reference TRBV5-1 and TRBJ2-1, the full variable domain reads KAGVTQTPRYLIKTRGQQVTLSCSPISGHRSVSWYQQTPGQGLQFLFEYFSETQRNKGNFPGRFSGRQFSNSRSEMNVSTLELGDSALYLCASSGPTGGRGYNEQFFGPGTRLTVL.

The CDR3 DNA reads as TGTGCCATCAGTTCAGGGGCTGGAAACACCATATATTTT. It specifies CAISSGAGNTIYF. The V gene is TRBV10-3, the J gene TRBJ1-3; a possible D gene is TRBD1 (6 bases). V was clipped by 5 bases and J by 2 bases, with 7 bases between them. This CDR3 contains 13 residues. The germline V gene encodes CDR1 ENHRY and CDR2 SYGVKD.

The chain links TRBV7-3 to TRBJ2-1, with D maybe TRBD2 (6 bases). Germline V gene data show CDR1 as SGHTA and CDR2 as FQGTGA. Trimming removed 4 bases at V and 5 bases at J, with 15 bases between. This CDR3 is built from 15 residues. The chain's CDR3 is CASSWGSGGNNEQFF. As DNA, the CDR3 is TGTGCCAGCAGCTGGGGTTCTGGCGGGAACAATGAGCAGTTCTTC.

CDR3 in amino acids: CSAAKGEDTQYF. CDR3 bases: TGCAGTGCTGCTAAGGGTGAAGATACGCAGTATTTT. This chain joins TRBV20-1 and TRBJ2-3; no clear D gene. The CDR3 is 12 amino acids. Germline CDR1 is DFQATT and CDR2 is SNEGSKA (reference sequence). V was cut by 5 bases and J by 5 bases, with 11 bases left in between.

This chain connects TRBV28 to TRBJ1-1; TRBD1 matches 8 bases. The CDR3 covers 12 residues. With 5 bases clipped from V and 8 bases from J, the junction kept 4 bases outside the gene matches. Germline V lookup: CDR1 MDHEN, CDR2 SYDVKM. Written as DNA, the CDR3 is TGTGCCAGCAGTGGACAGGGCGGGGAAGCTTTCTTT. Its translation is CASSGQGGEAFF.

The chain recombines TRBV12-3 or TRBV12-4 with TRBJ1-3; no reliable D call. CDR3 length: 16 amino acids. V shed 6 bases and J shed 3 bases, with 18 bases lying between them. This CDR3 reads CASSPSADGRGNTIYF. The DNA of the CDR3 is TGTGCCAGCAGCCCCTCGGCCGACGGCCGTGGAAACACCATATATTTT.

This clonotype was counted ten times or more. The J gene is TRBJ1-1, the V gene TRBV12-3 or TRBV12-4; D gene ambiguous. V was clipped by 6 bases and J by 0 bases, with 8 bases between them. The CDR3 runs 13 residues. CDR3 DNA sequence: TGTGCCAGCAGCTTTGGCCTGAACACTGAAGCTTTCTTT. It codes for CASSFGLNTEAFF.

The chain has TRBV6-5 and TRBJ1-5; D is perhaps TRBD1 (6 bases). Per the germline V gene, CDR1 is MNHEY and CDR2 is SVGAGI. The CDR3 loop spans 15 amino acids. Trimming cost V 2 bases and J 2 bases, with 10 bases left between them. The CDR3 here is CASSYEGGGNQPQHF. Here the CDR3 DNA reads TGTGCCAGCAGTTACGAGGGGGGAGGCAATCAGCCCCAGCATTTT.

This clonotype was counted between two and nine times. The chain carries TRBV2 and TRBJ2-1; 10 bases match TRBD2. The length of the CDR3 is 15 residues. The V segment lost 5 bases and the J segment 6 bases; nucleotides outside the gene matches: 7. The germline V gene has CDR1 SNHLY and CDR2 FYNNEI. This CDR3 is CASSWLAGALNEQFF. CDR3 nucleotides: TGTGCCAGCAGTTGGCTAGCGGGAGCTCTCAATGAGCAGTTCTTC.

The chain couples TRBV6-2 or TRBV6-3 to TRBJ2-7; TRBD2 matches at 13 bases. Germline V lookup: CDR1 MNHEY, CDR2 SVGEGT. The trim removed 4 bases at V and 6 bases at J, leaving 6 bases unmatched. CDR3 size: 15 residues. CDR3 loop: CASSWRGLAGVEQYF. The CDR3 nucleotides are TGTGCCAGCAGTTGGAGAGGACTAGCGGGAGTCGAGCAGTACTTC.

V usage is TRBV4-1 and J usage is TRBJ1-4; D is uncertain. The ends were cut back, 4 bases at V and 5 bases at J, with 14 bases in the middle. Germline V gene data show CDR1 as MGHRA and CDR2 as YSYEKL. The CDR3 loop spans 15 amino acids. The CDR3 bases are TGCGCCAGCAGCCGCTTGGAAGGGCTGAATGAAAAACTGTTTTTT. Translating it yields CASSRLEGLNEKLFF.